This T cell receptor beta chain is from a study of T-cell memory formation after mild COVID-19. Whole-study findings and limits: Contracting clones localized mainly to CM and EM when CD4+ and mainly to EMRA when CD8+. Clones shrinking between day 15 and 85 showed a balanced CD4/CD8 split, and those that grew later tilted toward CD4+.

Trimming at V came to 5 bases and at J to 2 bases, leaving 9 bases not matched to a gene. Germline V gives CDR1 MNHEY, CDR2 SVGAGI. The CDR3 is 15 amino acids. Comments on this clonotype: The target antigen is unknown.

It was 5'RACE with constant-segment primers that produced the TCR alpha and TCR beta cDNA libraries, which carried sample barcodes and UMIs. In TCRdb, the 5' RACE reads were re-called with MiXCR into one record per CDR3 protein. There are about 450,000 distinct CDR3 sequences in the sample; 23% occur only once, and less than 15% lies in the top ten. This TCR derives from an adult woman who had mild COVID-19 (a few samples of this study predate the infection). Cell type and time point are not known. Sequenced: PBMCs or a T cell subset sorted from them (not recorded which). The chain employs TRBV6-5 and TRBJ2-7; 7 bases map to TRBD1. This CDR3 reads CASSATGTAPYEQYF. CDR3 in DNA: TGTGCCAGCAGTGCCACCGGGACAGCCCCCTACGAGCAGTACTTC.